The clone carrying this TCR beta chain was seen a few times. This specimen comes from a study of patients and donors after allogeneic stem cell transplantation. Looked up from germline, CDR1 is DFQATT and CDR2 is SNEGSKA (reference sequence). Trimming took off 6 bases at V and 8 bases at J, with 25 bases between the two ends. The CDR3 loop spans 15 amino acids. TCRdb reprocessed the RT-PCR reads via MiXCR and lists one record per CDR3 protein. This sample yields 190,000 or so distinct CDR3 sequences, of which around two fifths are seen a single time; about 35% belongs to the top ten. V gene TRBV20-1 combines with J gene TRBJ1-2; D uncertain. Input material: blood, either unsorted or a sorted T cell fraction (not recorded which). The source is a human donor who was either an allogeneic HSCT recipient or a stem cell or donor lymphocyte infusion donor (not recorded which). It is not recorded whose cells these are; they may come from a transplant donor. In nucleotides, the CDR3 is TGCAGTGCGTCGGGGAGAGAAGGCCCATCCAGGGGCTACACCTTC. Residues: CSASGREGPSRGYTF.